This T cell receptor beta chain was identified in a study of Graves' ophthalmopathy and Graves' hyperthyroidism. The authors amplified TCR beta CDR3 regions from RNA transcripts. In the first round, RT-PCR was carried out with HTBI primers, and a multiplex PCR formed the second round. TCRdb recomputed calls from the multiplex PCR reads with MiXCR, one row per CDR3 protein. The table has about 210,000 distinct CDR3 sequences, around 30% seen once. V was shortened by 5 bases and J by 5 bases, with 12 bases between the two germline ends. Germline-derived CDR1 and CDR2 are MDHEN and SYDVKM. The CDR3 contains 13 residues. This clonotype was seen many times.

The specimen sequenced was peripheral blood. This rearrangement joins TRBV28 to TRBJ1-2; D not resolved. The source of this sequence is a man in his fifties with Graves' ophthalmopathy. The CDR3 nucleotides are TGTGCCAGCAGTCCCGCCCGTAGTTATGGCTACACCTTC. Encoded protein: CASSPARSYGYTF.